The rows below give T cell receptor beta chains drawn from one sample of a study of tissue T cells after allogeneic stem cell transplantation. Sequencing was performed with immunoSEQ multiplex PCR; in TCRdb, only in-frame clones are kept and a portion is missing. The data show around 5,300 clones, with roughly three quarters seen just once and 7% to 9% held by the top ten. Sequenced here: tissue from the colon, sampled at autopsy. These receptors all stem from a female donor older than 55 with lung cancer. CDR3s include the opening cysteine and the closing phenylalanine or tryptophan. Each record gives: D gene, J gene, clone size, V gene, CDR3 length, CDR3 DNA, CDR3 protein. D genes are given only for firm matches. Size tells how often a clone was seen (once, few, many) or the class of an expanded clone, and some rows leave it out.

D gene: .; J gene: TRBJ1-6; clone size: large; V gene: TRBV5-4; CDR3 length: 14; CDR3 DNA: TGTGCCAGCAGCTTGTATGGTTATAATTCACCCCTCCACTTT; CDR3 protein: CASSLYGYNSPLHF
D gene: TRBD1; J gene: TRBJ2-5; clone size: .; V gene: TRBV19; CDR3 length: 15; CDR3 DNA: TGTGCCAGTAGTATACTCGGACAGGACCAAGAGACCCAGTACTTC; CDR3 protein: CASSILGQDQETQYF
D gene: TRBD1; J gene: TRBJ2-2; clone size: .; V gene: TRBV7-2; CDR3 length: 16; CDR3 DNA: TGTGCCAGTCACCGGGACAGGGGTCTTAAGAGCGGGGAGCTGTTTTTT; CDR3 protein: CASHRDRGLKSGELFF
D gene: TRBD2; J gene: TRBJ2-1; clone size: few; V gene: TRBV28; CDR3 length: 14; CDR3 DNA: TGTGCCAGCAGTTTACTAGCGGGAGCAAATGAGCAGTTCTTC; CDR3 protein: CASSLLAGANEQFF
D gene: TRBD1; J gene: TRBJ1-6; clone size: .; V gene: TRBV3-1/TRBV3-2; CDR3 length: 14; CDR3 DNA: TGTGCCAGCAGCCCGGGACAGTCTAATTCACCCCTCCACTTT; CDR3 protein: CASSPGQSNSPLHF
D gene: .; J gene: TRBJ1-5; clone size: few; V gene: TRBV28; CDR3 length: 17; CDR3 DNA: TGTGCCAGCAGTTTAGGGGGGGGACCTTATAGCAATCAGCCCCAGCATTTT; CDR3 protein: CASSLGGGPYSNQPQHF
D gene: TRBD2; J gene: TRBJ2-7; clone size: .; V gene: TRBV6-6; CDR3 length: 16; CDR3 DNA: TGTGCCAGCAGTTACCGGCTACAAGCGGGAGGGGGCGAGCAGTACTTC; CDR3 protein: CASSYRLQAGGGEQYF
D gene: .; J gene: TRBJ2-7; clone size: .; V gene: TRBV7-6; CDR3 length: 14; CDR3 DNA: TGTGCCAGCAGGCCCCCCACTCCCCCCTACGAGCAGTACTTC; CDR3 protein: CASRPPTPPYEQYF
D gene: TRBD1; J gene: TRBJ2-7; clone size: .; V gene: TRBV12-5; CDR3 length: 14; CDR3 DNA: TGTGCTAGTGGACTACGACAGGGGGCCTACGAGCAGTACTTC; CDR3 protein: CASGLRQGAYEQYF
D gene: .; J gene: TRBJ2-2; clone size: .; V gene: TRBV5-1; CDR3 length: 13; CDR3 DNA: TGCGCCAGCAGTGAAACGAACACCGGGGAGCTGTTTTTT; CDR3 protein: CASSETNTGELFF
D gene: .; J gene: TRBJ2-1; clone size: once; V gene: TRBV6-6; CDR3 length: 14; CDR3 DNA: TGTGCCAGCAGTGCGACGGGACCTAACAATGAGCAGTTCTTC; CDR3 protein: CASSATGPNNEQFF
D gene: .; J gene: TRBJ2-3; clone size: once; V gene: TRBV2; CDR3 length: 14; CDR3 DNA: TGTGCCAGCAGTTTGACAGGAAACTCAGATACGCAGTATTTT; CDR3 protein: CASSLTGNSDTQYF
D gene: TRBD1; J gene: TRBJ1-1; clone size: .; V gene: TRBV5-4; CDR3 length: 17; CDR3 DNA: TGTGCCAGCAGCAGTTATTTCAGGGGGCGATTTGGCACTGAAGCTTTCTTT; CDR3 protein: CASSSYFRGRFGTEAFF
D gene: .; J gene: TRBJ1-2; clone size: .; V gene: TRBV19; CDR3 length: 15; CDR3 DNA: TGTGCCAGTAGCCCGTATGTGGGGGGCAGCTATGGCTACACCTTC; CDR3 protein: CASSPYVGGSYGYTF
D gene: .; J gene: TRBJ1-2; clone size: .; V gene: TRBV7-9; CDR3 length: 15; CDR3 DNA: TGTGCCAGCAGCCGTGGGGGAACAGGGAACTATGGCTACACCTTC; CDR3 protein: CASSRGGTGNYGYTF
D gene: TRBD1; J gene: TRBJ1-1; clone size: .; V gene: TRBV11-3; CDR3 length: 16; CDR3 DNA: TGTGCCAGCAGCTATCGAGACAGGGCTCTGAACACTGAAGCTTTCTTT; CDR3 protein: CASSYRDRALNTEAFF
D gene: .; J gene: TRBJ1-1; clone size: few; V gene: TRBV11-3; CDR3 length: 15; CDR3 DNA: TGTGCCAGCAGCTTAGGAGGCGGGCAGCACACTGAAGCTTTCTTT; CDR3 protein: CASSLGGGQHTEAFF
D gene: TRBD2; J gene: TRBJ2-1; clone size: .; V gene: TRBV7-2; CDR3 length: 15; CDR3 DNA: TGTGCCAGCAGTACCGGGACTAGCAGCTACAATGAGCAGTTCTTC; CDR3 protein: CASSTGTSSYNEQFF
D gene: .; J gene: TRBJ2-3; clone size: .; V gene: TRBV24-1; CDR3 length: 16; CDR3 DNA: TGTGCCACCAGTGACGCGACAGGAATGGCCACAGATACGCAGTATTTT; CDR3 protein: CATSDATGMATDTQYF
D gene: .; J gene: TRBJ1-2; clone size: once; V gene: TRBV28; CDR3 length: 16; CDR3 DNA: TGTGCCAGCAGTCCACCTTTGGGGGTTGTCGAAGATGGCTACACCTTC; CDR3 protein: CASSPPLGVVEDGYTF
D gene: .; J gene: TRBJ1-4; clone size: .; V gene: TRBV2; CDR3 length: 16; CDR3 DNA: TGTGCCAGCGATTACAGTGAAAACTGGGGTAATGAAAAACTGTTTTTT; CDR3 protein: CASDYSENWGNEKLFF
D gene: .; J gene: TRBJ1-5; clone size: few; V gene: TRBV12-3/TRBV12-4; CDR3 length: 13; CDR3 DNA: TGTGCCAGCAGTTTAGGTCTCAATCAGCCCCAGCATTTT; CDR3 protein: CASSLGLNQPQHF
D gene: .; J gene: TRBJ2-3; clone size: .; V gene: TRBV5-1; CDR3 length: 14; CDR3 DNA: TGCGCCAGCAGCTTGGCCAAGTTCACAGATACGCAGTATTTT; CDR3 protein: CASSLAKFTDTQYF
D gene: .; J gene: TRBJ2-7; clone size: .; V gene: TRBV24-1; CDR3 length: 12; CDR3 DNA: TGTGCCGCCGCGGGGATCTCGGGCGAGCAGTACTTC; CDR3 protein: CAAAGISGEQYF
D gene: .; J gene: TRBJ1-4; clone size: .; V gene: TRBV30; CDR3 length: 15; CDR3 DNA: TGTGCCTGGAGTGTACGGTGGAGAGGATACGAAAAACTGTTTTTT; CDR3 protein: CAWSVRWRGYEKLFF
D gene: .; J gene: TRBJ2-7; clone size: .; V gene: TRBV29-1; CDR3 length: 12; CDR3 DNA: TGCAGCGTCGAGAGTCGGTCCTACGAGCAGTACTTC; CDR3 protein: CSVESRSYEQYF
D gene: TRBD1; J gene: TRBJ1-2; clone size: .; V gene: TRBV9; CDR3 length: 17; CDR3 DNA: TGTGCCAGCAGCCCACGACCCGCAGGGGGGGGTAACTATGGCTACACCTTC; CDR3 protein: CASSPRPAGGGNYGYTF
D gene: .; J gene: TRBJ1-4; clone size: .; V gene: TRBV19; CDR3 length: 13; CDR3 DNA: TGTGCCTCCTGGAGCAGGGGAGGCGAAAAACTGTTTTTT; CDR3 protein: CASWSRGGEKLFF